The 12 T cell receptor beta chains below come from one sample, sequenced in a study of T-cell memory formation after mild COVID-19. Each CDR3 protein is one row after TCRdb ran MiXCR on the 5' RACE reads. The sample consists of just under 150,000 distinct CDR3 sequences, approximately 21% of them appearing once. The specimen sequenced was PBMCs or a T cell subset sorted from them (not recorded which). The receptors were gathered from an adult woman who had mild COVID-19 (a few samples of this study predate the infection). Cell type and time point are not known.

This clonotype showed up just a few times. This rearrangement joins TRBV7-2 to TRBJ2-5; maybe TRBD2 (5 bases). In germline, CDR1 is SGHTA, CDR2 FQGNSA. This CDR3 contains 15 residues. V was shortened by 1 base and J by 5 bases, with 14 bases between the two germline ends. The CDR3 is CASSLDGGLGETQYF. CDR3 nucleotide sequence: TGTGCCAGCAGCTTAGATGGCGGGCTGGGGGAGACCCAGTACTTC.

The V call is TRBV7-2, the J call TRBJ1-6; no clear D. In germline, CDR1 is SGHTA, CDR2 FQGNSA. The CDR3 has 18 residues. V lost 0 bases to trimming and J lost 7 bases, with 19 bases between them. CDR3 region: CASSLAAPSLGWNSPLHF. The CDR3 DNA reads TGTGCCAGCAGCTTAGCGGCCCCCTCTTTGGGCTGGAATTCACCCCTCCACTTT.

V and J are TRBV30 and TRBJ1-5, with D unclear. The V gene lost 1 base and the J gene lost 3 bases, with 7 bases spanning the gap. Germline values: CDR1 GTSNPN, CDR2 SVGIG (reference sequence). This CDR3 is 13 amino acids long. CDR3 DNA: TGTGCCTGGAGTGGGCAGATCAATCAGCCCCAGCATTTT. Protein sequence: CAWSGQINQPQHF. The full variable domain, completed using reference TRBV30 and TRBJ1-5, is SQTIHQWPATLVQPVGSPLSLECTVEGTSNPNLYWYRQAAGRGLQLLFYSVGIGQISSEVPQNLSASRPQDRQFILSSKKLLLSDSGFYLCAWSGQINQPQHFGDGTRLSIL.

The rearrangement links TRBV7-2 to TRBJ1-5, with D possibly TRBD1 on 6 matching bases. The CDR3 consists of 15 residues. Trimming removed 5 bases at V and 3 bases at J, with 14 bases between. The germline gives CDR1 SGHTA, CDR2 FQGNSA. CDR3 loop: CASSPHGGPNQPQHF. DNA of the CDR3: TGTGCCAGCAGCCCGCACGGGGGGCCCAATCAGCCCCAGCATTTT.

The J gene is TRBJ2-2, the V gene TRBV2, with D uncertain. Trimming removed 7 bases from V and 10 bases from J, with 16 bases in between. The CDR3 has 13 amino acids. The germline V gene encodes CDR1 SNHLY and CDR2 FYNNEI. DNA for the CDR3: TGTGCCAGCAATTGGGTAGACATGGCGGAGCTGTTTTTT. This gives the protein CASNWVDMAELFF.

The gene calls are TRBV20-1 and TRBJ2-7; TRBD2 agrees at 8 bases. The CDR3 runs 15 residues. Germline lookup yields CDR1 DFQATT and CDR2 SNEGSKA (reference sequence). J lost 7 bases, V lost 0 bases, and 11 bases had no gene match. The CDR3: CSARDVTSGLVEQYF. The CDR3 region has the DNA TGCAGTGCTAGAGATGTAACTAGCGGACTGGTAGAGCAGTACTTC.

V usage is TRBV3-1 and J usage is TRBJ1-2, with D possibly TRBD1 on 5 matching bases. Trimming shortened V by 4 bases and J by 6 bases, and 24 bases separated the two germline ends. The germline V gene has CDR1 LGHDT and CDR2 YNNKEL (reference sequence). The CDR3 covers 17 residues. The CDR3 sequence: CASSLGDSGILYHGYTF. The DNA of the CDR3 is TGTGCCAGCAGCCTAGGGGATTCCGGAATATTGTACCATGGCTACACCTTC.

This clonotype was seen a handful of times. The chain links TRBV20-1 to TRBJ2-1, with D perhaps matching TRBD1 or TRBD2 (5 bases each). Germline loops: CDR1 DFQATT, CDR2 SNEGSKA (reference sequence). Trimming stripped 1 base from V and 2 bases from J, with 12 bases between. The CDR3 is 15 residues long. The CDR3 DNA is TGCAGTGCTAGAGCTTGGGGGAAGACCTACAATGAGCAGTTCTTC. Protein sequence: CSARAWGKTYNEQFF.

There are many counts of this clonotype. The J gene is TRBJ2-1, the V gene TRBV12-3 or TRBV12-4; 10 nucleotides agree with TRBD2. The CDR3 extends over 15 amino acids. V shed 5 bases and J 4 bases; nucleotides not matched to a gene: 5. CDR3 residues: CASSQQLAGYNEQFF. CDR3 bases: TGTGCCAGCAGTCAGCAACTAGCGGGGTACAATGAGCAGTTCTTC.

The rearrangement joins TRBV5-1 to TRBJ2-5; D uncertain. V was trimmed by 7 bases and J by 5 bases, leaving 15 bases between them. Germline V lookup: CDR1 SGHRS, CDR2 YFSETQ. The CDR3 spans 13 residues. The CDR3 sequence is CASWAGAKETQYF. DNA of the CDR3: TGCGCCAGCTGGGCTGGAGCAAAGGAGACCCAGTACTTC.

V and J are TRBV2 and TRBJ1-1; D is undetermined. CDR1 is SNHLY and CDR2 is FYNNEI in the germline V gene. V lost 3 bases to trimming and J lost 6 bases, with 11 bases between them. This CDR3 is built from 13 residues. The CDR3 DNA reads TGTGCCAGCAGTGATCTAGGGCACCCTGAAGCTTTCTTT. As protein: CASSDLGHPEAFF.

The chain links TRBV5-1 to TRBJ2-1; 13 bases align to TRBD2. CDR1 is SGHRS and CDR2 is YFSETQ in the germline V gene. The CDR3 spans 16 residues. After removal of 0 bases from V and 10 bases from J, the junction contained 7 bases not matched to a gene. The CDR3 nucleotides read TGCGCCAGCAGCTTGGGAGGACTAGCGGGGGCAAAGGAGCAGTTCTTC. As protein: CASSLGGLAGAKEQFF.